This T cell receptor beta chain was identified during a study of T cell changes during pregnancy in multiple sclerosis. Assay: immunoSEQ multiplex PCR; the TCRdb copy retains only in-frame clones and omits some. The sample carries 40,000 to 55,000 clones, approximately 92% recorded once. Germline-derived CDR1 and CDR2 are SGHRS and YFSETQ. Trimming removed 2 bases from V and 2 bases from J; junction bases left unmatched: 8. This CDR3 contains 16 residues. This sample comprised CD8+ T cells from peripheral blood mononuclear cells, obtained after pregnancy. The chain recombines TRBV5-1 with TRBJ2-3, with 7 bases lining up with TRBD1. The sequence derives from a female donor with multiple sclerosis, enrolled in a pregnancy study. In nucleotides, the CDR3 is TGCGCCAGCAGCTTCCCGGACAGGCGAAACACAGATACGCAGTATTTT. Residues: CASSFPDRRNTDTQYF.